The present TCR beta chain was sequenced within a study of T-cell reconstitution after alpha-beta-depleted transplantation in children. Losses at the gene ends were 2 bases for V and 2 bases for J; bases not matched to a gene: 2. This CDR3 is built from 14 residues. Germline CDR1 SGHRS, CDR2 YFSETQ. This clonotype turned up a few times. Preparation of the TCRbeta library was carried out with unique molecular identifiers. MiXCR, applied by TCRdb to the PCR reads, yields one record per CDR3 protein. The table shows about 400,000 distinct CDR3 sequences, with around 15% occurring only once. This specimen was PBMCs, mostly from graft donor cells, taken 360 days after TCRalphabeta/CD19-depleted stem cell transplant. This clonotype originated in a boy under two years old who had a stem cell transplant for Wiskott-Aldrich syndrome, so the T cells may come from the graft donor. The chain combines TRBV5-1 with TRBJ2-7; 9 bases line up with TRBD2. The CDR3 DNA reads as TGCGCCAGCAGCTTCGGCGGGGGGGCCTACGAGCAGTACTTC. It specifies CASSFGGGAYEQYF.